Each of the 32 T cell receptor beta chains below was sequenced from the same sample in a study of blood T cell repertoires in COVID-19. The data were produced by immunoSEQ multiplex PCR, yet TCRdb's version contains in-frame clones alone and is incomplete. The sample consists of fewer than 350,000 clones, about nine tenths of them appearing once. Sequenced input: peripheral blood. These receptors were collected from a woman aged 25 to 39 with COVID-19, enrolled during active disease.

The table lists this clone with a count of one. The chain couples TRBV13 to TRBJ2-5; D may be TRBD2 (5 bases). Germline V gene data show CDR1 as PRHDT and CDR2 as FYEKMQ (reference sequence). V was shortened by 1 base and J by 4 bases, with 7 bases between the two germline ends. CDR3 length equals 13 residues. In DNA form, the CDR3 reads TGTGCCAGCAGCTTAGTTGGAGGAGAGACCCAGTACTTC. Translation gives CASSLVGGETQYF.

This sequence joins TRBV6-6 and TRBJ1-1; 12 bases are shared with TRBD1. Unmatched junction bases numbered 0, after V lost 6 bases and J lost 1 base. CDR3 size: 14 residues. Per germline, CDR1 MNHNY and CDR2 SVGAGI (reference sequence). CDR3 bases: TGTGCCAGCAGGGGACAGGGGGCGAACACTGAAGCTTTCTTT. Translation gives CASRGQGANTEAFF.

The table lists this clone with a few counts. The chain combines TRBV4-3 with TRBJ2-7; D not resolved. There are 13 residues in the CDR3. V was clipped by 1 base and J by 1 base, with 5 bases between them. Germline-derived CDR1 and CDR2 are LGHNA and YSLEER. CDR3 DNA sequence: TGCGCCAGCAGCCAAGGTCCTTCCTACGAGCAGTACTTC. It is translated as CASSQGPSYEQYF.

In this sample, this clone turned up a few times. V gene TRBV7-9 combines with J gene TRBJ1-3; 9 nucleotides align to TRBD1. Germline V CDR1 and CDR2: SEHNR, FQNEAQ (reference sequence). With V trimmed by 3 bases and J by 2 bases, 2 bases remained unmatched. This CDR3 is 15 amino acids long. The CDR3 DNA follows: TGTGCCAGCAGCTTGGACAGGGGTACTGGAAACACCATATATTTT. It translates to CASSLDRGTGNTIYF.

In DNA, the CDR3 is TGTGCCAGCAGCCCGAAGACTCGGACACTGAACACTGAAGCTTTCTTT. It codes for CASSPKTRTLNTEAFF. This rearrangement joins TRBV5-4 to TRBJ1-1; tentative D call: TRBD1 (5 bases). The germline V gene has CDR1 SGHNT and CDR2 YYREEE (reference sequence). With 4 bases removed from V and 0 bases from J, the gap between germline ends came to 16 bases. There are 16 residues in the CDR3.

This chain joins TRBV7-9 and TRBJ2-2, with TRBD1 identical over 8 bases. The CDR3 is 16 amino acids. The V gene's germline CDR1 is SEHNR and CDR2 FQNEAQ (reference sequence). The junction had 8 bases not matched to a gene; V was cut back by 2 bases and J by 6 bases. The CDR3 spells CASSLTGQGYAGELFF. In DNA, the CDR3 is TGTGCCAGCAGCTTAACTGGACAGGGATACGCCGGGGAGCTGTTTTTT.

This clone was counted a few times. This chain uses TRBV5-4 with TRBJ2-7, with 8 bases aligning to TRBD1. V gave up 6 bases and J gave up 2 bases; unmatched junction bases: 22. Germline assignment: CDR1 SGHNT and CDR2 YYREEE (reference sequence). CDR3 length: 19 amino acids. The CDR3 protein is CASNLPDRGSARWAYEQYF. The CDR3 DNA reads as TGTGCCAGCAACCTCCCTGACAGGGGAAGCGCTCGGTGGGCCTACGAGCAGTACTTC.

The chain is built from TRBV24-1 and TRBJ1-6; the D gene is possibly TRBD1 (5 bases). V gave up 3 bases and J gave up 10 bases, with 21 bases separating them. Germline CDR1 is KGHDR and CDR2 is SFDVKD. The CDR3 is made up of 17 amino acids. The CDR3 protein is CATSDDGRRVEGSPLHF. The CDR3 DNA reads as TGTGCCACCAGTGATGACGGACGCAGGGTGGAAGGGTCACCCCTCCACTTT.

Only one count was recorded for this clone. The V gene is TRBV24-1, the J gene TRBJ1-6; tentative D call: TRBD1 (6 bases). V lost 1 base, J lost 3 bases, and 12 bases lay in between. Germline CDR1 is KGHDR and CDR2 is SFDVKD. This CDR3 has 17 amino acids. The DNA of the CDR3 is TGTGCCACCAGTGATTTAAGGGGACAACTCTATAATTCACCCCTCCACTTT. Its translation is CATSDLRGQLYNSPLHF.

The V call is TRBV11-2, the J call TRBJ2-7; 11 bases line up with TRBD2. The J segment lost 6 bases and the V segment lost 1 base, leaving 5 bases of the junction unmatched. Germline V gene data show CDR1 as SGHAT and CDR2 as FQNNGV. CDR3 length: 15 amino acids. CDR3: CASSLALAGALEQYF. The CDR3 bases are TGTGCCAGCAGCTTAGCACTAGCGGGAGCTCTCGAGCAGTACTTC.

The genes are TRBV7-9 and TRBJ1-5, with 8 bases lining up with TRBD1. The germline CDR1 and CDR2 sequences are SEHNR and FQNEAQ (reference sequence). The CDR3 sequence is 14 residues long. With V trimmed by 5 bases and J by 4 bases, 4 bases remained unmatched. The CDR3 DNA reads TGTGCCAGCAGCATGACAGGGGCGAATCAGCCCCAGCATTTT. Its translation is CASSMTGANQPQHF.

The gene calls are TRBV18 and TRBJ2-7; 8 bases agree with TRBD1. Germline V CDR1 and CDR2: KGHSH, LQKENI. This CDR3 is 13 amino acids long. Trimming took 3 bases from V and 6 from J; bases not matched to a gene: 4. CDR3 sequence: CASSPSQGGEQYF. The CDR3, as DNA: TGTGCCAGCTCACCCTCACAGGGGGGCGAGCAGTACTTC.

V is TRBV29-1 and J is TRBJ2-5, with TRBD1 matching over 7 bases. The length of the CDR3 is 14 residues. Germline CDR1 is SQVTM and CDR2 is ANQGSEA. The J segment lost 5 bases and the V segment lost 2 bases, leaving 8 bases of the junction unmatched. This CDR3 reads CSVETGAPVETQYF. The DNA for the CDR3 is TGCAGCGTTGAAACAGGGGCCCCGGTCGAGACCCAGTACTTC. Supplemented by reference TRBV29-1 and TRBJ2-5, the full variable domain reads SAVISQKPSRDICQRGTSLTIQCQVDSQVTMMFWYRQQPGQSLTLIATANQGSEATYESGFVIDKFPISRPNLTFSTLTVSNMSPEDSSIYLCSVETGAPVETQYFGPGTRLLVL.

The chain joins TRBV4-1 to TRBJ2-1; TRBD2 matches at 11 bases. The length of the CDR3 is 17 residues. Germline V CDR1 and CDR2: MGHRA, YSYEKL. Trimming took 2 bases from V and 2 from J; bases not matched to a gene: 5. The CDR3 nucleotides read TGCGCCAGCAGCCAAACCCGGACTAGCGGGCCCTACAATGAGCAGTTCTTC. Its protein product is CASSQTRTSGPYNEQFF.

The V call is TRBV28, the J call TRBJ2-7; the match to TRBD2 covers 9 bases. The CDR3 runs to 13 residues. Trimming took 6 bases from V and 2 from J; bases not matched to a gene: 2. The V gene's germline CDR1 is MDHEN and CDR2 SYDVKM. The CDR3 DNA reads as TGTGCCAGCAGGCGGACTAGCGCCTACGAGCAGTACTTC. It specifies CASRRTSAYEQYF.

The J gene is TRBJ2-5, the V gene TRBV19; 8 positions match TRBD1. The CDR3 length is 15 residues. Germline V gives CDR1 LNHDA, CDR2 SQIVND (reference sequence). The V segment lost 5 bases and the J segment 4 bases; nucleotides outside the gene matches: 9. This chain's CDR3 is CASSLLSGGAETQYF. CDR3 nucleotides: TGTGCCAGTAGTCTCCTATCAGGGGGCGCAGAGACCCAGTACTTC.

V gene TRBV4-2 combines with J gene TRBJ2-3, with a possible D match to TRBD1 (5 bases). The CDR3 is made up of 15 amino acids. The germline CDR1 and CDR2 sequences are LGHNA and YNFKEQ. With 0 bases removed from V and 1 base from J, the gap between germline ends came to 8 bases. The CDR3, as DNA: TGTGCCAGCAGCCAAGATTACAGGCGCACAGATACGCAGTATTTT. This gives the protein CASSQDYRRTDTQYF.

This rearrangement joins TRBV19 to TRBJ2-1; 10 bases fit TRBD2. V gave up 6 bases and J gave up 4 bases; unmatched junction bases: 3. The CDR3 is made up of 14 amino acids. Germline V gene lookup returns CDR1 LNHDA and CDR2 SQIVND (reference sequence). The CDR3 nucleotides are TGTGCCAGTAGGTTAGCGGGAGGTTACAATGAGCAGTTCTTC. Amino acid sequence: CASRLAGGYNEQFF.

This chain connects TRBV11-2 to TRBJ2-7, with TRBD1 as a possible D gene (6 bases). V was shortened by 4 bases and J by 2 bases, with 15 bases between the two germline ends. The CDR3 has 15 amino acids. Germline CDR1 and CDR2: SGHAT and FQNNGV. The CDR3 nucleotides are TGTGCCAGCAGCTCATACAGGGAAGTCGCCTACGAGCAGTACTTC. It yields the protein CASSSYREVAYEQYF.

The gene calls are TRBV24-1 and TRBJ2-2; TRBD2 agrees at 11 bases. From germline, CDR1 is KGHDR and CDR2 SFDVKD. The CDR3 loop spans 15 amino acids. The V gene end was trimmed by 4 bases and the J gene end by 6 bases; junction bases not matched to a gene: 3. CDR3 residues: CATSDLAGGSGELFF. The CDR3, as DNA: TGTGCCACCAGTGACCTAGCGGGAGGATCCGGGGAGCTGTTTTTT.

V gene TRBV5-1 combines with J gene TRBJ2-2, with 7 bases that match TRBD1. The CDR3 covers 16 residues. From germline, CDR1 is SGHRS and CDR2 YFSETQ. With V trimmed by 3 bases and J by 1 base, 6 bases remained unmatched. The CDR3 reads CASSSTGTENTGELFF. The CDR3 region has the DNA TGCGCCAGCAGCTCCACCGGGACAGAGAACACCGGGGAGCTGTTTTTT.

This chain joins TRBV2 and TRBJ2-5, with D perhaps matching TRBD2 (5 bases). CDR1 and CDR2 from the germline V gene are SNHLY and FYNNEI. The V end was cut by 1 base, the J end by 5 bases, with 11 bases between. There are 14 residues in the CDR3. CDR3: CASSEDGVRETQYF. The CDR3, as DNA: TGTGCCAGCAGTGAAGACGGGGTACGGGAGACCCAGTACTTC. Full variable domain (outside the CDR3, taken from reference TRBV2 and TRBJ2-5): EPEVTQTPSHQVTQMGQEVILRCVPISNHLYFYWYRQILGQKVEFLVSFYNNEISEKSEIFDDQFSVERPDGSNFTLKIRSTKLEDSAMYFCASSEDGVRETQYFGPGTRLLVL.

The chain has TRBV20-1 and TRBJ1-1; weak D call: TRBD1 (6 bases). CDR1 is DFQATT and CDR2 is SNEGSKA in the germline V gene (reference sequence). There are 11 residues in the CDR3. V lost 6 bases, J lost 7 bases, and 12 bases lay in between. The CDR3 coding sequence is TGCAGTGCAGCAGGGGCACGTGAAGCTTTCTTT. Amino acid sequence: CSAAGAREAFF.

The sample holds one count of this clone. This chain joins TRBV7-9 and TRBJ2-1, with a possible D match to TRBD2 (6 bases). Germline lookup yields CDR1 SEHNR and CDR2 FQNEAQ (reference sequence). The V end was cut by 1 base, the J end by 14 bases, with 12 bases between. The CDR3 covers 12 residues. CDR3 coding DNA: TGTGCCAGCAGCTTAGAGACGGGAGATGAGTTCTTC. Protein: CASSLETGDEFF.

The chain carries TRBV19 and TRBJ2-2, with 9 positions matching TRBD1. The V segment lost 6 bases and the J segment 4 bases; nucleotides outside the gene matches: 6. The CDR3 has 15 amino acids. The germline CDR1 and CDR2 sequences are LNHDA and SQIVND (reference sequence). CDR3 loop: CASRPNRGLTGELFF. The CDR3 DNA sequence: TGTGCCAGTAGGCCTAACAGGGGGCTCACCGGGGAGCTGTTTTTT.

The rearrangement links TRBV19 to TRBJ2-7, with 7 bases that match TRBD2. This CDR3 spans 15 amino acids. From germline, CDR1 is LNHDA and CDR2 SQIVND (reference sequence). Trimming cost V 5 bases and J 1 base; bases outside gene matches: 8. CDR3 loop: CASSPRRERSYEQYF. The CDR3 nucleotides read TGTGCCAGTAGTCCCCGGCGGGAGAGATCCTACGAGCAGTACTTC.

The chain combines TRBV18 with TRBJ2-3; the match to TRBD1 covers 9 bases. The CDR3 contains 16 residues. The germline CDR1 and CDR2 sequences are KGHSH and LQKENI. The trim removed 5 bases at V and 4 bases at J, leaving 10 bases unmatched. The CDR3 is CASSELQGAGPDTQYF. Here the CDR3 DNA reads TGTGCCAGCTCAGAGTTACAGGGGGCTGGACCAGATACGCAGTATTTT.

V usage is TRBV5-4 and J usage is TRBJ1-1; possible D gene TRBD1, 6 bases. Looked up from germline, CDR1 is SGHNT and CDR2 is YYREEE (reference sequence). This CDR3 spans 14 amino acids. V lost 0 bases to trimming and J lost 5 bases, with 11 bases between them. The CDR3 reads CASSLGGRDTEAFF. DNA for the CDR3: TGTGCCAGCAGCTTGGGGGGGCGAGATACTGAAGCTTTCTTT.

Only one count was recorded for this clone. The V gene is TRBV30, the J gene TRBJ1-4; maybe TRBD1 (6 bases). The germline V and J ends were trimmed by 2 bases and 8 bases, with 21 bases remaining between them. The CDR3 extends over 16 amino acids. Germline V CDR1 and CDR2: GTSNPN, SVGIG (reference sequence). CDR3 in amino acids: CAWSTPPRDIEEKLFF. For the CDR3, the DNA is TGTGCCTGGAGTACTCCCCCCCGGGACATCGAGGAAAAACTGTTTTTT.

The chain joins TRBV2 to TRBJ1-2; 9 bases fit TRBD1. CDR1 SNHLY and CDR2 FYNNEI come from the germline V gene. The CDR3 length is 15 residues. V lost 8 bases, J lost 4 bases, and 11 bases stayed unmatched. The CDR3 coding sequence is TGTGCCAGCGAAGGGGACAGGGCTCTCCTCTATGGCTACACCTTC. Protein sequence: CASEGDRALLYGYTF.

The chain is built from TRBV27 and TRBJ2-4, with 7 bases fitting TRBD1. The J segment lost 3 bases and the V segment lost 6 bases, leaving 8 bases of the junction unmatched. Germline V CDR1 and CDR2: MNHEY, SMNVEV (reference sequence). The CDR3 is 15 amino acids. This CDR3 is CASRRTGQIKNIQYF. CDR3 nucleotide sequence: TGTGCCAGCAGGCGCACGGGACAGATCAAAAACATTCAGTACTTC.

The chain joins TRBV7-9 to TRBJ2-1, with TRBD2 identical over 9 bases. CDR3 length equals 16 residues. J gave up 0 bases and V 5 bases, and 5 bases lay outside the gene matches. CDR1 and CDR2 from the germline V gene are SEHNR and FQNEAQ (reference sequence). The CDR3: CASSTTSGSSYNEQFF. DNA for the CDR3: TGTGCCAGCAGCACGACTAGCGGTTCCTCCTACAATGAGCAGTTCTTC.